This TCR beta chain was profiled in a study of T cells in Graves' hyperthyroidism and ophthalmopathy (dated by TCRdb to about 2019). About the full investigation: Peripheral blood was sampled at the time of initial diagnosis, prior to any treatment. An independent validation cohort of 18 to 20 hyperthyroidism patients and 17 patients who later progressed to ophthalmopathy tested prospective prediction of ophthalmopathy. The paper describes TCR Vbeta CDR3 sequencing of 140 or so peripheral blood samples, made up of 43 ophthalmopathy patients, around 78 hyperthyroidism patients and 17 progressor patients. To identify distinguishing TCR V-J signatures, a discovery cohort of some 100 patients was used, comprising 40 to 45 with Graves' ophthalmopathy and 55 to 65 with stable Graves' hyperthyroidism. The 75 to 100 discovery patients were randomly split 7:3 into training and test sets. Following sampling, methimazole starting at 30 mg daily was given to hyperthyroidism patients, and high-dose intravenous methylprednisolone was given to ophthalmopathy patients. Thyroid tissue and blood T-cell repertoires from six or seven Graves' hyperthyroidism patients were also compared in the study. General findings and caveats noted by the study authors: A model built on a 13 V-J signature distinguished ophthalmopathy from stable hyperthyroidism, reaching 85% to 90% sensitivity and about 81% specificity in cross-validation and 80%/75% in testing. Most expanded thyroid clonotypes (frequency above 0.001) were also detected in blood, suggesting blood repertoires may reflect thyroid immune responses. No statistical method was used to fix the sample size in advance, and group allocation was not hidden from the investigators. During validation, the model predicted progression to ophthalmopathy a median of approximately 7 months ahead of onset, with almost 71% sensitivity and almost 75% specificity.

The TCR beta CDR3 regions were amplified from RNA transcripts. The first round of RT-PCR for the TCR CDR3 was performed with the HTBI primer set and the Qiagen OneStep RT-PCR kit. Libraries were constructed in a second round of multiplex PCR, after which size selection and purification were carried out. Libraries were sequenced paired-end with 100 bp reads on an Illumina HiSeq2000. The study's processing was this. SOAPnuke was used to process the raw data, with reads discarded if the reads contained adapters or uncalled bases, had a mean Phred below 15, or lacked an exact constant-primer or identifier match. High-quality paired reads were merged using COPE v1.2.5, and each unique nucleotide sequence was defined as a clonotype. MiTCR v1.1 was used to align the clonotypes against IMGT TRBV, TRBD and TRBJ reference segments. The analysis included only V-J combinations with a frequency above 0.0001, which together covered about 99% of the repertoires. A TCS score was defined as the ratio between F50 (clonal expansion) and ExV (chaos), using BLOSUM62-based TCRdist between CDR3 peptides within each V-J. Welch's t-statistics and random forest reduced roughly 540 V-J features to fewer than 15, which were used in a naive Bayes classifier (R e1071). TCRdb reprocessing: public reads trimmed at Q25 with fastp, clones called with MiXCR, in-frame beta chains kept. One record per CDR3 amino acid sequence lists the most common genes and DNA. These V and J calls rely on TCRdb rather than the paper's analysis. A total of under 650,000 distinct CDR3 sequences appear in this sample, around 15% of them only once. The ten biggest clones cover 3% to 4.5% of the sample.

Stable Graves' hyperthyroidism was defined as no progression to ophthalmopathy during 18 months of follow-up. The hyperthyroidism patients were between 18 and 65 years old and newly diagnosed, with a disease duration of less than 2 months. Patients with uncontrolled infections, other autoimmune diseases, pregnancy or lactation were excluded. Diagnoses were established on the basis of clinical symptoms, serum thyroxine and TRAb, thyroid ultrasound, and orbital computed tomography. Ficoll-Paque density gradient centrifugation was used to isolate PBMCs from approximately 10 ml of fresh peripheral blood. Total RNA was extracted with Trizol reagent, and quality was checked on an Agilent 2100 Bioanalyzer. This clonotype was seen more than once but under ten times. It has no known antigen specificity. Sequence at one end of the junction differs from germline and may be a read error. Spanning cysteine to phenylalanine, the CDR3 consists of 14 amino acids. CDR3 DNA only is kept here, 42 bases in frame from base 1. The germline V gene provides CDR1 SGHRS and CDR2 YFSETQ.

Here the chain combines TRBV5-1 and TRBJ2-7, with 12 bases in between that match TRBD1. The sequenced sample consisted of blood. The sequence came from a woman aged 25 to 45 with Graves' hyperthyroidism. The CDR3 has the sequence CTSSAGQGALEQYF. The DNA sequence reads TGCACCAGCAGCGCGGGACAGGGGGCCCTCGAGCAGTACTTC.